The clone carrying this T cell receptor beta chain was counted once. The sample belongs to a study of blood T cell repertoires in COVID-19. Study background: Samples taken during acute and convalescent COVID-19 were collected in the United States, Italy and Spain. The analysed material was cDNA or gDNA that came from T cells, B-cell-depleted T cells, or PBMCs.

How the authors handled the data: From reference gene primer amplification, estimates of nucleated cell counts were derived. The repertoire was sequenced with immunoSEQ multiplex PCR; TCRdb's copy has only in-frame clones and lacks some. Clonal size and the V and J genes are those of that table, whereas D and trimming came from the DNA. The data contain approximately 250,000 clones, approximately 86% of them seen just once; the ten biggest clones take up around 8.8%. Germline CDR1 reads MRHNA; CDR2 reads SNTAGT. V was trimmed by 2 bases and J by 8 bases, leaving 9 bases between them. The CDR3 spans 12 residues.

The receptor's source is a middle-aged man with active or convalescent COVID-19. This chain joins TRBV6-4 and TRBJ1-1; perhaps TRBD1 as D (6 bases). The sample comprised peripheral blood. CDR3 in DNA: TGTGCCAGCAGTGACGGGGGCAGCGAAGCTTTCTTT. Translation gives CASSDGGSEAFF.